The sample holds one count of the clone carrying this T cell receptor (beta chain). What it recognizes is unknown. The data derive from a study of CD8 T cells in Susac syndrome. Regarding the study as a whole: The authors acknowledged that the study's TCR sequencing and HLA analysis involved relatively few individuals.

The RNA, about 0.5 to 1 ug, was put through reverse transcription using random hexamers. One entry per CDR3 protein, called by TCRdb with MiXCR from the immunoSEQ multiplex PCR reads. The profile covers about 250,000 distinct CDR3 sequences, with approximately 92% appearing a single time and approximately 0.07% taken by the ten largest. Germline V gene lookup returns CDR1 SGHAT and CDR2 FQNNGV. The CDR3 consists of 16 residues. Unmatched junction bases numbered 4, after V lost 4 bases and J lost 6 bases. This chain uses TRBV11-2 with TRBJ2-3; TRBD2 agrees at 16 bases. This receptor was taken from a human donor with multiple sclerosis. Sequenced input: CD4+ T cells from PBMCs. The CDR3 here is CASSSGLAGGLDTQYF. In DNA, the CDR3 is TGTGCCAGCAGCTCGGGACTAGCGGGAGGGTTGGATACGCAGTATTTT.